This T cell receptor (beta chain) emerged from a study of beta chain features in type 1 diabetes. The V gene end was trimmed by 4 bases and the J gene end by 12 bases; junction bases not matched to a gene: 15. Germline V gene data show CDR1 as MGHDK and CDR2 as SYGVNS. The CDR3 sequence is 14 residues long. Study-wide results and caveats: At VDJ recombination sites, type 1 diabetes patients had fewer insertions and more deleted nucleotides. Across patients, naive, central memory and Treg TCRB repertoires exhibited apparently greater similarity than was observed across healthy donors. Researchers report that Type 1 diabetes patients had moderately but significantly shorter TCRB CDR3s across all four CD4+ subsets.

This clone was recorded a few times. The antigen remains undetermined. The whole isolated RNA underwent reverse transcription, so sequencing captured expressed TCRB transcripts. Reads from naive, central memory and regulatory T cell samples averaged about 3.9 million. Profiling relied on immunoSEQ multiplex PCR, and the TCRdb table lists in-frame clones only, not all of them. Of 200,000 to 300,000 clones listed, 20% are singletons. Input material: naive CD4+ T cells from blood. The TCR sequence derives from a woman aged 40 to 50 with type 1 diabetes. The chain recombines TRBV25-1 with TRBJ2-7; 7 positions agree with TRBD1. The CDR3 nucleotides are TGTGCCAGCAGTGCGACAGGGCGAGTTCCCTTACCGTACTTC. Translated: CASSATGRVPLPYF.